This TCR beta chain was profiled in a study of blood T cell repertoires in COVID-19. Study-wide context: Material from acute and convalescent COVID-19 was sourced from the United States, Italy and Spain. Sample material is recorded as cDNA or gDNA derived from T cells, B-cell-depleted T cells, or PBMCs.

Per germline, CDR1 MNHEY and CDR2 SMNVEV (reference sequence). This CDR3 contains 15 residues. V shed 6 bases and J 2 bases; nucleotides not matched to a gene: 5. Method: immunoSEQ multiplex PCR; TCRdb's copy keeps in-frame clones and lacks some. This table has some 75,000 clones, 75% to 95% appearing once. The sequenced sample consisted of peripheral blood. The V call is TRBV27, the J call TRBJ1-1, with 11 bases that match TRBD1. The TCR comes from a human donor in a cohort sampled during active COVID-19. In DNA, the CDR3 is TGTGCCAGCAGCCGCGGGACAGGGGGTAACACTGAAGCTTTCTTT. It is translated as CASSRGTGGNTEAFF.